This TCR beta chain came from a study of T-cell memory formation after mild COVID-19. The germline CDR1 and CDR2 sequences are SNHLY and FYNNEI. V trimming: 5 bases; J trimming: 1 base; junction bases outside the gene matches: 7. This CDR3 region has 15 residues. TCRdb itself ran the 5' RACE reads through MiXCR, one entry per CDR3 protein. The sample includes around 340,000 distinct CDR3 sequences, about 16% of them seen just once. V and J are TRBV2 and TRBJ2-7, with 8 bases lining up with TRBD2. This clonotype originated in a man between 18 and 29 years old who had mild COVID-19 (a few samples of this study predate the infection). Cell type and time point are not known. Material: PBMCs or a T cell subset sorted from them (not recorded which). CDR3 residues: CASSPISGASYEQYF. The CDR3 nucleotides read TGTGCCAGCAGTCCCATTAGCGGGGCGTCCTACGAGCAGTACTTC.